This entry concerns a single TCR beta chain. This specimen comes from a study of blood T cell repertoires in COVID-19. V was cut by 2 bases and J by 0 bases, with 8 bases left in between. CDR1 is MNHEY, CDR2 SMNVEV, per germline (reference sequence). The length of the CDR3 is 15 residues. How the authors handled the data: The assay estimated nucleated cells by amplifying reference gene primers. Sequencing was performed with immunoSEQ multiplex PCR; in TCRdb, only in-frame clones are kept and a portion is missing. The DNA was the basis for D and trimming; V, J and clone size are from that table. The data contain about 300,000 clones, around 84% of them singletons.

The sequenced sample was peripheral blood. V and J are TRBV27 and TRBJ1-3, with a possible D match to TRBD1 (5 bases). The TCR sequence derives from a man aged 65 to 79 with acute or convalescent COVID-19. The CDR3 region has the DNA TGTGCCAGCAGTTTAGGGGCTTCCTCTGGAAACACCATATATTTT. Amino acid sequence: CASSLGASSGNTIYF.